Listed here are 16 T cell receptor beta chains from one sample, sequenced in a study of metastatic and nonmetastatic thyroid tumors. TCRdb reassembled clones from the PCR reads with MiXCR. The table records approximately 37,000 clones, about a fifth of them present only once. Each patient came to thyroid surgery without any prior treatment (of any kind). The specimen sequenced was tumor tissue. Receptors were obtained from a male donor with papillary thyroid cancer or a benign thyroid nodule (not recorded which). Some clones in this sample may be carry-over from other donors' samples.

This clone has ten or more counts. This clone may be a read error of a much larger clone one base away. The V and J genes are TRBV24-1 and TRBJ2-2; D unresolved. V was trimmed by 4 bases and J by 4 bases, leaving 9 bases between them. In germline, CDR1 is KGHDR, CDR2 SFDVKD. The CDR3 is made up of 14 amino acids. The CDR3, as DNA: TGTGCCACCAGTGACCAGTCCCCCACCGGGGAGCTGTTTTTT. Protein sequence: CATSDQSPTGELFF.

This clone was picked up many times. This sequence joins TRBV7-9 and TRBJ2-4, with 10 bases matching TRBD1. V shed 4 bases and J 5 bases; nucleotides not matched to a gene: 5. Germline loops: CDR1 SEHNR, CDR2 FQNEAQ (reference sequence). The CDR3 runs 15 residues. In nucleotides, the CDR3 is TGTGCCAGCAGCTCCGGGACAGGGGTGCAAAACATTCAGTACTTC. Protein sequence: CASSSGTGVQNIQYF.

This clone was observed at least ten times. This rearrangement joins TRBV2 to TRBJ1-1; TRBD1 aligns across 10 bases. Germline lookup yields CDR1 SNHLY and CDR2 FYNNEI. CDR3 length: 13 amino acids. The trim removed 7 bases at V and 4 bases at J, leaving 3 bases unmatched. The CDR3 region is CASTRTGGTEAFF. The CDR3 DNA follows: TGTGCCAGCACAAGGACAGGGGGCACTGAAGCTTTCTTT.

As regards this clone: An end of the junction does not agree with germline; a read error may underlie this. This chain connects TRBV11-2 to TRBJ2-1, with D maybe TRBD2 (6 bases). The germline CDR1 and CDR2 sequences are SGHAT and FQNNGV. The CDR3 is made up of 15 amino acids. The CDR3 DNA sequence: TGTGCCAGCAGCCAGGTACTATCGGACTACAACGAGCAGTTCTTC. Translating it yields CASSQVLSDYNEQFF.

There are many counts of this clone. CDR3 in amino acids: CASSPGVVYNEQFF. CDR3 bases: TGTGCCAGCAGCCCAGGAGTTGTCTACAATGAGCAGTTCTTC. This chain uses TRBV7-9 with TRBJ2-1; D unclear. The CDR3 is 14 amino acids. The germline CDR1 and CDR2 sequences are SEHNR and FQNEAQ (reference sequence). The V end was cut by 5 bases, the J end by 3 bases, with 11 bases between.

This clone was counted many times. The chain's CDR3 is CASSDADRGLFQPQHF. The CDR3 DNA reads TGTGCCAGCAGTGATGCGGACAGGGGTCTTTTTCAGCCCCAGCATTTT. J is TRBJ1-5 and V is TRBV2; the match to TRBD1 covers 9 bases. V lost 3 bases and J lost 6; bases outside the gene matches: 9. The CDR3 totals 16 residues. Germline CDR1 is SNHLY and CDR2 is FYNNEI.

CDR3 bases: TGTGCCAGCAGTAGTGGGTGCAGGTCGGCCGGGGAGCTGTTTTTT. This encodes CASSSGCRSAGELFF. The V call is TRBV12-3 or TRBV12-4, the J call TRBJ2-2; D remains ambiguous. The CDR3 is 15 amino acids. Trimming took off 5 bases at V and 6 bases at J, with 16 bases between the two ends.

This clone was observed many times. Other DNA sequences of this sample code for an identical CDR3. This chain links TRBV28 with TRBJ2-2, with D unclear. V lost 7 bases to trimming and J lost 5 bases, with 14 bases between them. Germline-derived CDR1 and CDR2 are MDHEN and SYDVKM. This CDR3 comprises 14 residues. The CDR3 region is CASKGQAATGELFF. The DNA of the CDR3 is TGTGCCAGCAAGGGCCAGGCTGCGACCGGGGAGCTGTTTTTT.

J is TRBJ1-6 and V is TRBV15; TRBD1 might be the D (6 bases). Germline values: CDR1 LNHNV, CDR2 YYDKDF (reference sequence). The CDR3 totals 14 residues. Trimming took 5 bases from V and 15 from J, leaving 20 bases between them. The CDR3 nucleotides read TGTGCCACCAGCTTAGGGACATGGGGAAGTCTCCTCCACTTT. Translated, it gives CATSLGTWGSLLHF.

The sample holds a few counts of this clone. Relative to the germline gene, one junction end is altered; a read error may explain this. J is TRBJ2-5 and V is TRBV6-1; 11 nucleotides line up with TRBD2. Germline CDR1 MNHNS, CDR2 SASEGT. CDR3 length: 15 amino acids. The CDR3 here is CASSPGIAGGETQYF. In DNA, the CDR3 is TGTGCCAGCAGTCCTGGAATAGCGGGAGGGGAGACACAGTACTTC.

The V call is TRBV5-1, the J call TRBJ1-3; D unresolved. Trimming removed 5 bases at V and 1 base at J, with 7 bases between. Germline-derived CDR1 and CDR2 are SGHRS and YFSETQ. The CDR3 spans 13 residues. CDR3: CASRPGSGNTIYF. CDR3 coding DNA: TGCGCCAGCAGGCCCGGGTCTGGAAACACCATATATTTT.

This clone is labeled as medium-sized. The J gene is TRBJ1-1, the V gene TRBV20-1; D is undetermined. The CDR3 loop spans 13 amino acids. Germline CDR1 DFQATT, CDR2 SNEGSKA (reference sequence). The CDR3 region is CGRGLHSNTEAFF. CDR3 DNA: TGCGGCCGCGGCCTACACTCGAACACTGAAGCTTTCTTT.

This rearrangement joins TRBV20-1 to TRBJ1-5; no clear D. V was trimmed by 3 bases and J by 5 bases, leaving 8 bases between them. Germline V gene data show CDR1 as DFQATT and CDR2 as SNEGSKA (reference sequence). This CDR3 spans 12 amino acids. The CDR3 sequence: CSASPGDQPQHF. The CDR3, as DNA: TGCAGTGCTAGCCCCGGGGATCAGCCCCAGCATTTT.

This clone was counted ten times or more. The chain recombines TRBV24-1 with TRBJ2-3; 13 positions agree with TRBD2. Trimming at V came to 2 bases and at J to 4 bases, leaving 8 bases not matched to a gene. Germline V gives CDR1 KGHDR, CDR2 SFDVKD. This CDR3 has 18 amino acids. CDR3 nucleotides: TGTGCCACCAGTGATTCAGGGACTAGCGGGAAAGTAGCAGATACGCAGTATTTT. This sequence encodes CATSDSGTSGKVADTQYF.

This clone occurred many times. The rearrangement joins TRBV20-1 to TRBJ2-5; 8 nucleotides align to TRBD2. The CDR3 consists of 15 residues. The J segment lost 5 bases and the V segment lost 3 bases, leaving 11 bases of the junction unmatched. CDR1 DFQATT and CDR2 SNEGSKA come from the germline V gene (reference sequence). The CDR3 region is CSASPLGLGEETQYF. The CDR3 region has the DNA TGCAGTGCTAGTCCTTTGGGACTAGGGGAGGAGACCCAGTACTTC.

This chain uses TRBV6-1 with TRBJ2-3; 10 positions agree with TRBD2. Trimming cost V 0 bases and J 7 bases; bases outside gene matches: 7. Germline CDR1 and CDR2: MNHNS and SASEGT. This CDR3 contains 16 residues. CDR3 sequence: CASSEALAGVLYTQYF. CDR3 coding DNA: TGTGCCAGCAGTGAAGCGCTAGCGGGAGTCTTGTATACGCAGTATTTT.